The rows below give T cell receptor beta chains drawn from one sample of a study of shared clonotypes between healthy human individuals. Assay: immunoSEQ multiplex PCR; the TCRdb copy retains only in-frame clones and omits some. The sample carries about 490,000 clones, 76% recorded once. Input material: PBMCs. These receptors all come from a woman aged 40 to 50 in good health. Some clones in this sample may be carry-over from other donors' samples. CDR3s include the opening cysteine and the closing phenylalanine or tryptophan. Fields, in order: CDR3 protein, D gene, V gene. The D gene is left open where the match is weak.

CAWSVLAGGTYNEQFF	TRBD2	TRBV30
CSVGGGETQYF	.	TRBV29-1
CASSLRQPSYEQYF	.	TRBV7-6
CASSLGGAGWTEAFF	.	TRBV11-2
CASRGGAPNYGCTF	.	TRBV30
CASSQRGEGNTIYF	.	TRBV18
CASGSGRFTDTQYF	.	TRBV10-3
CASSFSGLNNEQFF	.	TRBV5-1
CASTKQGADTEAFF	.	TRBV19
CASSRQGEQYF	TRBD1	TRBV6-5
CASSGWDSTEAFF	TRBD1	TRBV5-6
CASSLAYGTGELFF	.	TRBV7-7
CASSPDAYEQYF	.	TRBV18
CAISESDQPQHF	.	TRBV10-3
CASSRLLRAGETGELFF	.	TRBV28
CASSFIPTNTEAFF	.	TRBV7-9
CASSYRGDGYTF	TRBD1	TRBV28
CASSPGQGKNTEAFF	TRBD1	TRBV7-3
CASSGGTSTPSTDTQYF	.	TRBV5-1
CASSPSDRGNEQFF	TRBD1	TRBV18
CASSLAGGENIQYF	TRBD2	TRBV7-2
CASSITGGSPDTQYF	TRBD2	TRBV19
CTSSLSQALYEQYF	.	TRBV28
CASSFGGRNQPQHF	.	TRBV7-8
CASRTQDRVTYEQYF	TRBD1	TRBV28
CASSLAPQGPETQYF	.	TRBV5-1
CASSRTGTLETQYF	.	TRBV5-6
CASSGTGVGPAGELFF	TRBD1	TRBV2
CASSLAGDSYNEQFF	.	TRBV5-1
CASSSRDSKQETQYF	TRBD1	TRBV7-7
CASSLTGALDTIYF	TRBD1	TRBV5-1
CAIQDLGGNEQFF	TRBD2	TRBV10-3
CASREAPDYTDTQYF	.	TRBV10-2
CASSPQGTEAFF	.	TRBV7-2
CASSRGAYNEQFF	.	TRBV6-5
CASSGQGYGNTIYF	.	TRBV2
CASSVADWETYNEQFF	.	TRBV11-2
CASSLRVGRDTQYF	.	TRBV28
CARSPGDFLAPDTQYF	.	TRBV5-3
CASSLRQATNEKLFF	.	TRBV7-9
CASSLGLNTDTQYF	.	TRBV11-1
CASSTQGDTGELFF	TRBD1	TRBV9
CASSLMTSGRGEQFF	TRBD2	TRBV7-9
CASSLAGGYQETQYF	TRBD2	TRBV7-9
CASSSPADPRLANEQFF	.	TRBV28
CASSFSGTGEQYF	TRBD2	TRBV5-1
CARETAGGYTF	.	TRBV30
CASSLGRHYEQYF	.	TRBV28
CASRLSGRAGQYF	TRBD2	TRBV2
CASSMRGSGSRNEQYF	TRBD2	TRBV19
CASSTRLTGVLRRSYEQYF	TRBD1	TRBV11-2
CAISESGTVNYGYTF	TRBD1	TRBV10-3